The rows below give T cell receptor beta chains drawn from one sample of a study of blood T cell repertoires in COVID-19. Using immunoSEQ multiplex PCR, the repertoire was profiled, and TCRdb retains in-frame clones only, with some absent. The sample includes 80,000 to 100,000 clones, over 70% seen only once; the top ten take approximately 4.5%. Sequencing was carried out using peripheral blood. These receptors all come from a man aged 55-75 years with acute or convalescent COVID-19. The CDR3 runs from the conserved cysteine through the conserved F or W. The D gene is left open where the match is weak. Some rows mark clone size as missing; the rest say once, few, many or name a class of expanded clone.

size	V	D	J	CDR3	DNA
.	TRBV9	TRBD1	TRBJ2-3	CASSVDQGATDTQYF	TGTGCCAGCAGCGTAGATCAGGGGGCCACAGATACGCAGTATTTT
.	TRBV6-5	TRBD2	TRBJ2-2	CASSLQAGGDTGELFF	TGTGCCAGCAGTTTACAAGCGGGAGGGGACACCGGGGAGCTGTTTTTT
.	TRBV28	TRBD1	TRBJ2-1	CASSQIQGKQFF	TGTGCCAGCAGTCAGATACAGGGGAAGCAGTTCTTC
.	TRBV9	.	TRBJ2-7	CASNKKEMDMDEQYF	TGTGCCAGCAACAAAAAAGAGATGGACATGGACGAGCAGTACTTC
.	TRBV28	.	TRBJ1-2	CASTRVPNYGYTF	TGTGCCAGCACCAGGGTTCCTAACTATGGCTACACCTTC
.	TRBV10-3	.	TRBJ1-1	CAISEFAGNTEAFF	TGTGCCATCAGTGAATTCGCGGGGAACACTGAAGCTTTCTTT
.	TRBV9	TRBD2	TRBJ2-5	CASSPLASGHQETQYF	TGTGCCAGCAGCCCCCTGGCTAGCGGGCACCAAGAGACCCAGTACTTC
.	TRBV6-6	TRBD2	TRBJ2-1	CASRSSGGAWNEQFF	TGTGCCAGCAGATCTAGCGGGGGGGCGTGGAATGAGCAGTTCTTC
.	TRBV6-1	TRBD1	TRBJ1-5	CASSENRQGSLNQPQHF	TGTGCCAGCAGTGAAAATCGACAGGGGTCCCTCAATCAGCCCCAGCATTTT
.	TRBV9	TRBD1	TRBJ1-4	CAGSVGAGGVIVEKLFF	TGTGCCGGCAGCGTAGGGGCAGGGGGAGTGATAGTTGAAAAACTGTTTTTT
.	TRBV10-1	TRBD1	TRBJ2-3	CASSGGQGKTSTDTQYF	TGCGCCAGCAGCGGGGGACAGGGAAAAACTAGCACAGATACGCAGTATTTT
.	TRBV13	TRBD1	TRBJ2-5	CASSVGTGAWETQYF	TGTGCCAGCAGCGTCGGGACAGGGGCTTGGGAGACCCAGTACTTC
.	TRBV5-4	.	TRBJ2-7	CASSLASRDEQYF	TGTGCCAGCAGCTTGGCTTCTCGGGACGAGCAGTACTTC
.	TRBV29-1	.	TRBJ2-1	CSVPGLISYNEQFF	TGCAGCGTCCCGGGACTTATCTCCTACAATGAGCAGTTCTTC
once	TRBV25-1	TRBD1	TRBJ1-4	CASEPLDRGPEKLFF	TGTGCCAGCGAACCATTAGACAGGGGGCCTGAAAAACTGTTTTTT
.	TRBV5-1	TRBD1	TRBJ2-2	CASSLEGAVTGELFF	TGCGCCAGCAGCTTGGAGGGGGCGGTTACCGGGGAGCTGTTTTTT
.	TRBV5-1	TRBD1	TRBJ2-7	CASSPGQGFVYEQYF	TGCGCCAGCAGCCCGGGACAGGGGTTTGTCTACGAGCAGTACTTC
.	TRBV7-2	TRBD1	TRBJ1-2	CASSFPGQGGYGYTF	TGTGCCAGCAGCTTTCCGGGACAGGGGGGCTATGGCTACACCTTC
.	TRBV4-3	TRBD1	TRBJ1-1	CASSQVDRVTEAFF	TGCGCCAGCAGCCAAGTTGACAGGGTCACTGAAGCTTTCTTT
.	TRBV7-9	.	TRBJ2-3	CASSEWGGGRASTDTQYF	TGTGCCAGCAGCGAGTGGGGTGGGGGCCGAGCCTCCACAGATACGCAGTATTTT
once	TRBV11-3	.	TRBJ1-5	CASSMDSNQPQHF	TGTGCCAGCAGCATGGACAGTAATCAGCCCCAGCATTTT
.	TRBV9	.	TRBJ2-2	CASSSGTITGELFF	TGTGCCAGCAGCTCTGGGACAATCACCGGGGAGCTGTTTTTT
.	TRBV9	TRBD2	TRBJ2-1	CASSVGASGRNEQFF	TGTGCCAGCAGCGTAGGGGCTAGCGGGAGAAATGAGCAGTTCTTC
.	TRBV19	TRBD2	TRBJ2-2	CASSTGPGLAGGPWTGELFF	TGTGCCAGTAGTACGGGCCCCGGACTAGCGGGAGGGCCTTGGACCGGGGAGCTGTTTTTT
once	TRBV28	TRBD2	TRBJ2-5	CASSLAGLAGGPEQETQYF	TGTGCCAGCAGTTTGGCCGGACTAGCGGGAGGGCCGGAGCAAGAGACCCAGTACTTC
.	TRBV28	TRBD1	TRBJ1-3	CASSQGGTGYSGNTIYF	TGTGCCAGCAGTCAGGGCGGGACAGGGTACTCTGGAAACACCATATATTTT
few	TRBV7-8	.	TRBJ1-4	CASSLGGQGREKLFF	TGTGCCAGCAGCTTAGGGGGTCAGGGCAGGGAAAAACTGTTTTTT
.	TRBV7-9	.	TRBJ1-1	CASSSDREAFF	TGTGCCAGCAGCTCTGACAGGGAAGCTTTCTTT
once	TRBV27	TRBD1	TRBJ2-7	CASSLGTGGSYEQYF	TGTGCCAGCAGCCTCGGGACAGGGGGATCCTACGAGCAGTACTTC
.	TRBV5-1	.	TRBJ2-1	CASSHGLINGPNEQFF	TGCGCCAGCAGCCACGGACTCATCAATGGGCCAAATGAGCAGTTCTTC
.	TRBV19	.	TRBJ2-5	CASADPPGSQYF	TGTGCCAGTGCGGATCCCCCCGGGTCCCAGTACTTC
.	TRBV7-8	.	TRBJ2-5	CASSSGWQQETQYF	TGTGCCAGCAGCTCGGGGTGGCAACAAGAGACCCAGTACTTC
.	TRBV3-1/TRBV3-2	.	TRBJ1-6	CASSPRTESPLHF	TGTGCCAGCAGCCCAAGGACAGAATCACCCCTCCACTTT
.	TRBV30	TRBD1	TRBJ1-2	CALTGGYGYTF	TGTGCCTTGACAGGGGGCTATGGCTACACCTTC
.	TRBV6-5	TRBD1	TRBJ1-5	CASSQTGQNQPQHF	TGTGCCAGCAGCCAGACAGGGCAAAATCAGCCCCAGCATTTT
.	TRBV28	TRBD1	TRBJ1-4	CASSRQGVYEKLFF	TGTGCCAGCAGCCGACAGGGGGTTTACGAAAAACTGTTTTTT
once	TRBV5-4	.	TRBJ1-5	CASSLTEGFGEGQPQHF	TGTGCCAGCAGCTTGACCGAGGGTTTTGGGGAGGGTCAGCCCCAGCATTTT
.	TRBV3-1/TRBV3-2	TRBD1	TRBJ2-7	CASSRNRGSYEQYF	TGTGCCAGCAGCCGGAACAGGGGATCCTACGAGCAGTACTTC
many	TRBV7-9	.	TRBJ1-2	CASSLGRGDYGYTF	TGTGCCAGCAGCTTAGGACGGGGGGACTATGGCTACACCTTC
.	TRBV28	TRBD1	TRBJ2-3	CASSLDRGPDTQYF	TGTGCCAGCAGCCTGGACAGGGGGCCAGATACGCAGTATTTT
.	TRBV27	.	TRBJ2-7	CAGVLPPSYEQYF	TGTGCCGGAGTACTACCACCATCCTACGAGCAGTACTTC
few	TRBV15	TRBD2	TRBJ2-7	CATSPHPGLALGVNF	TGTGCCACCAGCCCTCACCCGGGACTAGCTCTAGGGGTTAACTTC
.	TRBV19	.	TRBJ2-6	CASTNIFSGANVLTF	TGTGCCAGTACGAACATCTTCTCTGGGGCCAACGTCCTGACTTTC
once	TRBV6-5	TRBD1	TRBJ2-7	CASNSRGMYEQYF	TGTGCCAGCAATTCCAGGGGGATGTACGAGCAGTACTTC
.	TRBV28	TRBD1	TRBJ2-5	CASSLRTGQETQYF	TGTGCCAGCAGTTTGCGGACAGGTCAAGAGACCCAGTACTTC
.	TRBV13	TRBD1	TRBJ2-7	CASSLLHGTVYEQYF	TGTGCCAGCAGCCTCCTCCATGGGACAGTTTACGAGCAGTACTTC
few	TRBV7-2	.	TRBJ2-7	CASSLVLDSSYEQYF	TGTGCCAGCAGCTTAGTACTGGACAGCTCCTACGAGCAGTACTTC
once	TRBV7-9	TRBD1	TRBJ2-1	CASSLRGTGEAYNEQFF	TGTGCCAGCAGCTTACGGGGGACAGGGGAGGCTTACAATGAGCAGTTCTTC
.	TRBV27	.	TRBJ1-2	CASSLRHTAGYTF	TGTGCCAGCAGTTTACGACACACGGCTGGCTACACCTTC
.	TRBV20-1	.	TRBJ2-2	CSASMSANTGELFF	TGCAGTGCTAGTATGTCAGCGAACACCGGGGAGCTGTTTTTT
once	TRBV6-6	.	TRBJ2-5	CASSRVKETQYF	TGTGCCAGCAGTAGAGTTAAAGAGACCCAGTACTTC
once	TRBV6-1	.	TRBJ1-2	CASSESGQNYGYTF	TGTGCCAGCAGTGAATCAGGCCAAAACTATGGCTACACCTTC
few	TRBV7-9	TRBD2	TRBJ2-7	CASSPDGRVGQYF	TGTGCCAGCAGCCCCGACGGGAGGGTGGGACAGTACTTC
once	TRBV5-1	.	TRBJ1-1	CASSFDSLRTEGAFF	TGCGCCAGCAGCTTTGATTCTCTTAGGACAGAGGGAGCTTTCTTT